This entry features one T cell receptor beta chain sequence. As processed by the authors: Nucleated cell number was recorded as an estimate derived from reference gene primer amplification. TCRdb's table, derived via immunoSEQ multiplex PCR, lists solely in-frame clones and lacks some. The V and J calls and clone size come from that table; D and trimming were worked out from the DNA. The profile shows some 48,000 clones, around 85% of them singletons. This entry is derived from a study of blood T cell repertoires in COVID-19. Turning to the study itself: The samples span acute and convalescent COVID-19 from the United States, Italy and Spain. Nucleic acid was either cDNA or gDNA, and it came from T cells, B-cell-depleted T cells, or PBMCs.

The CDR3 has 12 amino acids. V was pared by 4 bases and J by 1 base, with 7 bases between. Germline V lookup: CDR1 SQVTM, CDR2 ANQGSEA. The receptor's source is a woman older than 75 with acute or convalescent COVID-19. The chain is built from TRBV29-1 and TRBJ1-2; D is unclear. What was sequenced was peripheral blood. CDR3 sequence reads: CSVVQINYGYTF. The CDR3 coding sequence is TGCAGCGTTGTACAGATTAACTATGGCTACACCTTC.